This T cell receptor (beta chain) stems from a study of cytomegalovirus exposure and HLA in healthy donors. Notes on the study in general: The listing of fewer than 200 TCR beta chains classed them as cytomegalovirus-associated.

To note about this clone: Its antigen is still unknown.

V lost 4 bases and J lost 3; bases outside the gene matches: 2. Germline CDR1 and CDR2: SGHNT and YYREEE (reference sequence). The CDR3 has 13 amino acids. Here immunoSEQ multiplex PCR was the method, and the copy in TCRdb shows in-frame clones only, minus some. The data show 240,000 or so clones, approximately 86% seen once. The source material was PBMCs. The V gene is TRBV5-4, the J gene TRBJ2-7, with 9 bases matching TRBD1. The receptor was derived from a woman between 25 and 40 years old in good health and CMV-seropositive. CDR3 nucleotides: TGTGCCAGCAGCACGACAGGGGGCTACGAGCAGTACTTC. It specifies CASSTTGGYEQYF.